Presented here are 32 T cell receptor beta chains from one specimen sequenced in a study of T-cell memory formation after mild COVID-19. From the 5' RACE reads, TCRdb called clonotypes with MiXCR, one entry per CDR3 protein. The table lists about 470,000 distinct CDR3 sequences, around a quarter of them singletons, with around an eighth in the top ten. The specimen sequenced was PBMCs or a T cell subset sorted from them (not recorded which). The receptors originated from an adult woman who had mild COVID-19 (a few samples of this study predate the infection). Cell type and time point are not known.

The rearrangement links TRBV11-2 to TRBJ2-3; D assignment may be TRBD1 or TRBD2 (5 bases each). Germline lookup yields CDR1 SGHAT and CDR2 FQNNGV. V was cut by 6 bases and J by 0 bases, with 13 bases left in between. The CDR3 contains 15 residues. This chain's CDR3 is CASRPPGRSTDTQYF. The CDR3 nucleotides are TGTGCCAGCAGACCCCCGGGGCGGAGCACAGATACGCAGTATTTT.

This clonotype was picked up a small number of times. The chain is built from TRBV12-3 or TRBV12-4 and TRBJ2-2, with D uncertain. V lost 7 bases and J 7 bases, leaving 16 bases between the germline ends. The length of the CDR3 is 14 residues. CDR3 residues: CASTTTRPDGELFF. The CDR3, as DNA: TGTGCCAGCACTACGACCCGGCCGGACGGGGAGCTGTTTTTT.

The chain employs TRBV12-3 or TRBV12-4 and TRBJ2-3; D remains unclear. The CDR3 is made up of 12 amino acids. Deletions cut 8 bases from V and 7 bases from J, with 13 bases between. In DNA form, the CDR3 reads TGTGCCAGCCTCGCAATTTCGAATACGCAGTATTTT. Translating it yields CASLAISNTQYF.

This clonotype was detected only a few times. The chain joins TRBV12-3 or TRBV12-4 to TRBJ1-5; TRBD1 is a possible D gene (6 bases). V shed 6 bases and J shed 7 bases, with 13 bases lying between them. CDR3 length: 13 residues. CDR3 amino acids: CASSARGLQPQHF. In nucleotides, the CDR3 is TGTGCCAGCAGCGCCAGGGGTTTGCAGCCCCAGCATTTT.

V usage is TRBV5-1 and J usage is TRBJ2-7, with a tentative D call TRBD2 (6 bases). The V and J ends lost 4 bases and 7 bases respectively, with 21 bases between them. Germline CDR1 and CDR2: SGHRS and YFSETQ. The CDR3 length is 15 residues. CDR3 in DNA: TGCGCCAGCAGCCCCCAGGCGGGACGACCGGGGGAGCAGTACTTC. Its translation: CASSPQAGRPGEQYF.

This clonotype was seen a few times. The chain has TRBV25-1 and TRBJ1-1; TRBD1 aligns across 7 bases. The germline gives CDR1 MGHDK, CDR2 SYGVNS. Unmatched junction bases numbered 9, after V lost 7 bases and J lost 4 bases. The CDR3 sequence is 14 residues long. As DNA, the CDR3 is TGTGCCAGCATGGTAGGGGGCTTGGGCACTGAAGCTTTCTTT. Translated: CASMVGGLGTEAFF. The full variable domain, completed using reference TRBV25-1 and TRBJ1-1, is EADIYQTPRYLVIGTGKKITLECSQTMGHDKMYWYQQDPGMELHLIHYSYGVNSTEKGDLSSESTVSRIRTEHFPLTLESARPSHTSQYLCASMVGGLGTEAFFGQGTRLTVV.

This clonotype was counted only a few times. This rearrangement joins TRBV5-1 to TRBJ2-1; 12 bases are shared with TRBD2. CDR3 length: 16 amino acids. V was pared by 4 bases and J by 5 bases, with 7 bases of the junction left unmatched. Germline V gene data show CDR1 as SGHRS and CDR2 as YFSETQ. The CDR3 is CASSARTSGDNNEQFF. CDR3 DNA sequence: TGCGCCAGCAGCGCCCGGACTAGCGGGGACAACAATGAGCAGTTCTTC.

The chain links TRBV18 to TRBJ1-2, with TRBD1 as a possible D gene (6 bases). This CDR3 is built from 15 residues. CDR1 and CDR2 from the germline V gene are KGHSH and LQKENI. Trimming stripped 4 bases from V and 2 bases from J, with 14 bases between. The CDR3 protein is CASSRGTNVNYGYTF. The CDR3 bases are TGTGCCAGCTCACGCGGGACAAATGTAAACTATGGCTACACCTTC. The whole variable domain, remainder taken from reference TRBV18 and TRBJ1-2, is NAGVMQNPRHLVRRRGQEARLRCSPMKGHSHVYWYRQLPEEGLKFMVYLQKENIIDESGMPKERFSAEFPKEGPSILRIQQVVRGDSAAYFCASSRGTNVNYGYTFGSGTRLTVV.

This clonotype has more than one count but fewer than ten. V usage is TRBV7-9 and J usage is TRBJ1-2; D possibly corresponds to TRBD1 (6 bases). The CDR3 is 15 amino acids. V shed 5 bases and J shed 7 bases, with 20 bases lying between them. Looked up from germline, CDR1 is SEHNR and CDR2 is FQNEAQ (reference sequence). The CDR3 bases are TGTGCCAGCAGCCCCTCGGGCGACAGGTCTGGTGGCTACACCTTC. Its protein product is CASSPSGDRSGGYTF.

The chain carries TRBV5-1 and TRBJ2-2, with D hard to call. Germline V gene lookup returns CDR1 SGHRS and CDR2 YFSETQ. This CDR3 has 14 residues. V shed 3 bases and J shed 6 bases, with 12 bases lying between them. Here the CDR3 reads CASSSTYVAGELFF. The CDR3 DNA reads TGCGCCAGCAGCTCTACCTATGTCGCCGGGGAGCTGTTTTTT.

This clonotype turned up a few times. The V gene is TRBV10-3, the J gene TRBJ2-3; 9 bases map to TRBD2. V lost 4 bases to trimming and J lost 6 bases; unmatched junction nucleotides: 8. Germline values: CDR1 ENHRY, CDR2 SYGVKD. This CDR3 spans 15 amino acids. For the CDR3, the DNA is TGTGCCATCAGTGGTAGCGGGAGCCTGGGGGATACGCAGTATTTT. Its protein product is CAISGSGSLGDTQYF.

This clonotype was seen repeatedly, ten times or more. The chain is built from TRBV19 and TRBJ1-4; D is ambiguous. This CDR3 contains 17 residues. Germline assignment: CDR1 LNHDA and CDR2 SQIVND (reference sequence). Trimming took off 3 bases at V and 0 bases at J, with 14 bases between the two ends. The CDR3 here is CASSISGGDATNEKLFF. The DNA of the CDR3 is TGTGCCAGTAGTATTTCTGGCGGTGACGCAACTAATGAAAAACTGTTTTTT.

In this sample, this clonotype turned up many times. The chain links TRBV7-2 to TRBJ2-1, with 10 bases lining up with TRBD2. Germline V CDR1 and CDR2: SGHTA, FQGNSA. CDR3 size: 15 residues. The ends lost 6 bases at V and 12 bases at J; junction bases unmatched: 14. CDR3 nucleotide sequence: TGTGCCAGCAGTGTACTAGCGGGGAACCACTTGAGGCAGTTCTTC. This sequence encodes CASSVLAGNHLRQFF.

DNA for the CDR3: TGTGCCAGCAGTTTCTACGGGGGTATGGATGAGCAGTTCTTC. This codes for CASSFYGGMDEQFF. This chain links TRBV12-3 or TRBV12-4 with TRBJ2-1, with D tentatively TRBD2 (6 bases). V gave up 3 bases and J gave up 8 bases, with 14 bases separating them. The CDR3 has 14 residues.

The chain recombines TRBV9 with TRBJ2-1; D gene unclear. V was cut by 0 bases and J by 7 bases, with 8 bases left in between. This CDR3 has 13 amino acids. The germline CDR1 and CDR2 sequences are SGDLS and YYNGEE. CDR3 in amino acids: CASSVATGNEQFF. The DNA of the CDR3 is TGTGCCAGCAGCGTAGCTACCGGGAATGAGCAGTTCTTC.

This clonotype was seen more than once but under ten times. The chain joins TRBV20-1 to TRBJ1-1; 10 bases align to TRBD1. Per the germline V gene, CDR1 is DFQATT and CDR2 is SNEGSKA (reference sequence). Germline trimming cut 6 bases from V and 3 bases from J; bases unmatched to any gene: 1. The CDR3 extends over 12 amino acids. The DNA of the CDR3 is TGCAGTGCGGACAGGGGGTACACTGAAGCTTTCTTT. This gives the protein CSADRGYTEAFF.

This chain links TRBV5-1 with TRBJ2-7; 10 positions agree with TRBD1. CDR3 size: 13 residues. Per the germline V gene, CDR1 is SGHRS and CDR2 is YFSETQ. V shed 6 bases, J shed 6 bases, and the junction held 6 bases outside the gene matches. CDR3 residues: CASTGTGALEQYF. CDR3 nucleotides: TGCGCCAGCACAGGGACAGGGGCCCTCGAGCAGTACTTC.

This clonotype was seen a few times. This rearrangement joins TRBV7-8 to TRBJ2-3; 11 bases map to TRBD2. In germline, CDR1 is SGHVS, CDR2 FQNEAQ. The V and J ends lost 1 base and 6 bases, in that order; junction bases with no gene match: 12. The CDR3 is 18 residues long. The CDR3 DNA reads TGTGCCAGCAGCTTAGGGCACGGTAGCGGGGGGGCCTATGATACGCAGTATTTT. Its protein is CASSLGHGSGGAYDTQYF.

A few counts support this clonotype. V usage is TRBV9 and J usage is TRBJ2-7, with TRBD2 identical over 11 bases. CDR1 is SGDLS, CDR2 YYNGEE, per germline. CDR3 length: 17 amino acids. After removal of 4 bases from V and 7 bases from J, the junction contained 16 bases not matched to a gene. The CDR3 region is CASSPPETSGVVGEQYF. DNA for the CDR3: TGTGCCAGCAGCCCCCCCGAGACTAGCGGGGTCGTGGGGGAGCAGTACTTC.

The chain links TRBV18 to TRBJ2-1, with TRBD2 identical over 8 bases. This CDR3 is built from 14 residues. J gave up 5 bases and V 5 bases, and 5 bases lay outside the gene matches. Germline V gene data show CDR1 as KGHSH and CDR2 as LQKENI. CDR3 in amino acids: CASSAGTSHNEQFF. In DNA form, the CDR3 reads TGTGCCAGCTCAGCCGGGACTAGTCACAATGAGCAGTTCTTC.

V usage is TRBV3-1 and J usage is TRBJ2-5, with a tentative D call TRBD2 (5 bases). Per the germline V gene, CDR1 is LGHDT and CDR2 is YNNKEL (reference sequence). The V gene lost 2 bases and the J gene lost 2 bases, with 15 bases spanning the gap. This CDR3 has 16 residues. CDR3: CASSQPSRAEQETQYF. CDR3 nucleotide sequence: TGTGCCAGCAGCCAACCGTCGCGAGCGGAGCAAGAGACCCAGTACTTC.

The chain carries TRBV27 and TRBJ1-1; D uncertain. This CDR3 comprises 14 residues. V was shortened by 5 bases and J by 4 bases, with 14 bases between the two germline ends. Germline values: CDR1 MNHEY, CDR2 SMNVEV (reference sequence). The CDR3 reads CASSLKVVGTEAFF. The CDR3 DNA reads TGTGCCAGCAGTCTGAAGGTTGTGGGCACTGAAGCTTTCTTT.

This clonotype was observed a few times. This chain's CDR3 is CASSPPGLPIYQETQYF. CDR3 DNA sequence: TGTGCCAGCAGCCCGCCGGGACTACCAATATACCAAGAGACCCAGTACTTC. The chain links TRBV7-9 to TRBJ2-5; 7 bases are shared with TRBD2. With V trimmed by 5 bases and J by 0 bases, 12 bases remained unmatched. Germline assignment: CDR1 SEHNR and CDR2 FQNEAQ (reference sequence). This CDR3 spans 17 amino acids.

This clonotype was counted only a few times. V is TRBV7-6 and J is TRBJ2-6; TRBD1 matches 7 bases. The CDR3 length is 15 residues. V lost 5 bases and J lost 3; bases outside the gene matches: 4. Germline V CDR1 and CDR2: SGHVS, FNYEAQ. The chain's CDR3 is CASSNTGVGANVLTF. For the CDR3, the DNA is TGTGCCAGCAGCAATACAGGGGTTGGGGCCAACGTCCTGACTTTC.

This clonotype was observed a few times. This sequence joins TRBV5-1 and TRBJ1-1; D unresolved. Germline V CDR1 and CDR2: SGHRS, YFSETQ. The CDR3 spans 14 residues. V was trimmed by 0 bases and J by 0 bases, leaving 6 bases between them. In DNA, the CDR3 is TGCGCCAGCAGCTTGGACGGAGTGAACACTGAAGCTTTCTTT. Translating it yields CASSLDGVNTEAFF.

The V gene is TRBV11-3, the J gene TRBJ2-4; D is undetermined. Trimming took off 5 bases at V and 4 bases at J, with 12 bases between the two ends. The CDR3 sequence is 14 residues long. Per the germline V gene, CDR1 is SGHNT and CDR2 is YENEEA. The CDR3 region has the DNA TGTGCCAGCAGCCCGAAGGAGCAAAAAAACATTCAGTACTTC. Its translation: CASSPKEQKNIQYF. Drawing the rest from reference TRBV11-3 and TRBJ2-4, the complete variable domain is EAGVVQSPRYKIIEKKQPVAFWCNPISGHNTLYWYLQNLGQGPELLIRYENEEAVDDSQLPKDRFSAERLKGVDSTLKIQPAELGDSAVYLCASSPKEQKNIQYFGAGTRLSVL.

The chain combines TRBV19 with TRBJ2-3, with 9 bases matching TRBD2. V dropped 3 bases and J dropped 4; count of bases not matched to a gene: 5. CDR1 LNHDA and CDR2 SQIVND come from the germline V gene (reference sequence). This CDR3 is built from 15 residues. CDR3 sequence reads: CASSMGSGSADTQYF. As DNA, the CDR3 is TGTGCCAGTAGTATGGGTAGCGGGAGCGCAGATACGCAGTATTTT.

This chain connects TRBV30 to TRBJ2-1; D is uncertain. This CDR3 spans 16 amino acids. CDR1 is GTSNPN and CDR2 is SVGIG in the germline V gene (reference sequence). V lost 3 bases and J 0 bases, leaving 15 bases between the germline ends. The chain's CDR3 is CAWRSLGFSSYNEQFF. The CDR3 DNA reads TGTGCCTGGAGATCCCTAGGATTCAGCTCCTACAATGAGCAGTTCTTC.

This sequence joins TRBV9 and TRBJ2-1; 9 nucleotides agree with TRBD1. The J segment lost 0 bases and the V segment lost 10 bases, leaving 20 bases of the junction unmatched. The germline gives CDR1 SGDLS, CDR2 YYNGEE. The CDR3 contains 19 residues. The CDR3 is CASQLGDRVLVSSYNEQFF. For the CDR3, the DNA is TGTGCCTCCCAATTGGGGGACAGGGTTCTCGTTAGCTCCTACAATGAGCAGTTCTTC.

CDR3 in amino acids: CSAGSWGADTDTQYF. The CDR3 nucleotides read TGCAGTGCTGGTAGTTGGGGGGCTGACACAGATACGCAGTATTTT. The chain couples TRBV20-1 to TRBJ2-3, with D possibly called TRBD1 or TRBD2 (6 bases each). This CDR3 has 15 amino acids. Germline V gives CDR1 DFQATT, CDR2 SNEGSKA (reference sequence). Trimming removed 5 bases at V and 2 bases at J, with 17 bases between.

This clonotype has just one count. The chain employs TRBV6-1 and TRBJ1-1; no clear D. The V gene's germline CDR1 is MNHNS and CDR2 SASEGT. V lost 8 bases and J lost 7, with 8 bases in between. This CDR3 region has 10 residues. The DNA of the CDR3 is TGTGCCAGCGGGGTGGGTGAAGCTTTCTTT. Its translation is CASGVGEAFF.

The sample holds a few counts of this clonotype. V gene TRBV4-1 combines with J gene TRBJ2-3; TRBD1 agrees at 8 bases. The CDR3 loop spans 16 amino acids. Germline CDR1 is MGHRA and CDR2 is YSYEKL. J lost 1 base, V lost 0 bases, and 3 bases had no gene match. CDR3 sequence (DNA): TGCGCCAGCAGCCAAGATCAGGGGGCCGGCACAGATACGCAGTATTTT. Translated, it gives CASSQDQGAGTDTQYF.